A selection of T cell receptor beta chains follows, all from one sample in a study of blood T cell repertoires in COVID-19. Measured with immunoSEQ multiplex PCR; TCRdb has only the in-frame clones, and not every one. Altogether tens of thousands of clones are present, 70% to 80% being singletons, with the ten largest covering around 6%. Sequenced material: peripheral blood. These receptors all stem from a man aged 50 to 60 with active or convalescent COVID-19. Each CDR3 is given without its conserved first and last residue. The order of the fields is J gene, clone size, V gene, CDR3 protein. Rows may omit the clone size; those that give it use once, few, many or a size class.

TRBJ1-2 | few | TRBV4-3 | ASSQDWRTAGGYT
TRBJ2-5 | NA | TRBV18 | ASSPGGAGETQY
TRBJ1-2 | NA | TRBV1 | TSSQVRTGANYGYT
TRBJ2-1 | NA | TRBV6-5 | ASSSPGLGTGEQF
TRBJ2-2 | once | TRBV3-1/TRBV3-2 | ASSSYDPSRQGKVTGELF
TRBJ1-2 | once | TRBV6-5 | ASNLDGRGGGYT
TRBJ1-1 | NA | TRBV7-8 | ASSSDRGMNTEAF
TRBJ2-5 | NA | TRBV6-5 | ASSSLTSGGGETQY
TRBJ2-5 | NA | TRBV5-4 | ASSIQGATQY
TRBJ1-6 | few | TRBV6-6 | ASSPQDTSYNSPLH
TRBJ2-1 | few | TRBV6-6 | ASRPQRTGDFNEQF
TRBJ2-1 | NA | TRBV11-2 | ASSLERASYNEQF
TRBJ2-1 | NA | TRBV19 | ASSLAGGRVEQF
TRBJ1-2 | NA | TRBV7-9 | ASSTGQGNGYT
TRBJ2-7 | NA | TRBV18 | ASSPYLAGGPNSYEQY
TRBJ1-1 | NA | TRBV29-1 | SVGLGKTEAF
TRBJ2-3 | NA | TRBV6-5 | ASRTGTSGDTQY
TRBJ1-3 | NA | TRBV6-5 | ASSLTGVGNTIY
TRBJ2-2 | few | TRBV2 | ASSEAQGADGELF
TRBJ2-7 | NA | TRBV6-4 | ASTFPTTGHPYEQY
TRBJ1-1 | NA | TRBV19 | ASSILGGAGEAF
TRBJ2-5 | NA | TRBV5-5 | ASSLGTSGGATQY
TRBJ2-1 | few | TRBV2 | ASSTRTSGVNEQF
TRBJ1-1 | NA | TRBV6-6 | ASQLPELEAF
TRBJ2-7 | NA | TRBV5-1 | ASSLDGSYEQY
TRBJ2-3 | NA | TRBV4-3 | ASSQDSAGGSDTQY
TRBJ1-2 | NA | TRBV28 | ASSYGQAYGYT
TRBJ2-2 | NA | TRBV6-6 | ASRLGLAGSTGELF
TRBJ1-1 | NA | TRBV10-2 | ASSTSGQGNTEAF
TRBJ2-1 | NA | TRBV7-8 | ASSVYIPTGGDEQF
TRBJ1-2 | NA | TRBV30 | AWSGYGYT
TRBJ2-5 | NA | TRBV6-6 | ASTGVQETQY
TRBJ1-5 | NA | TRBV19 | ASSPYWGGNQPQH
TRBJ1-3 | NA | TRBV7-3 | ASSLQGTSGNTIY
TRBJ1-3 | NA | TRBV6-1 | ASSEQGSGNTIY
TRBJ2-6 | once | TRBV3-1/TRBV3-2 | ASSQSSSSGANVLT
TRBJ1-6 | NA | TRBV10-2 | ASSEKDRANSPLH
TRBJ2-7 | NA | TRBV10-1 | ASSESWGDEQY
TRBJ1-4 | NA | TRBV4-1 | ASSQVNGGLAKLF
TRBJ1-1 | few | TRBV18 | ASSGDRGMGTEAF